Below are 29 T cell receptor beta chains sequenced from a single sample in a study of beta chain features in type 1 diabetes. Sequencing targeted expressed TCRB transcripts, as all isolated RNA had been reverse transcribed. Repertoires were generated with immunoSEQ multiplex PCR, while TCRdb's copy carries only in-frame clones and drops some. The repertoire has over 120,000 clones, about 10% of them found once; the top ten carry roughly 1.3%. Source material: naive CD4+ T cells from blood. The source of these receptors is a man between 18 and 35 years old in good health.

The table lists this clone with a few counts. The V call is TRBV7-2, the J call TRBJ2-3; 14 nucleotides line up with TRBD2. After removal of 5 bases from V and 10 bases from J, the junction contained 8 bases not matched to a gene. This CDR3 has 15 residues. Germline V lookup: CDR1 SGHTA, CDR2 FQGNSA. The CDR3 DNA follows: TGTGCCAGCAGCCAGGGACTAGCGGGGGCTCTTGCGCAGTATTTT. Translating it yields CASSQGLAGALAQYF.

This clone was seen a handful of times. V usage is TRBV21-1 and J usage is TRBJ1-3. TRBV21-1 is an annotated pseudogene. The CDR3 is 16 residues long. The chain's CDR3 is CASSKVGVDAGNTIYF. The CDR3 bases are TGTGCCAGCAGCAAAGTCGGGGTCGACGCTGGAAACACCATATATTTT.

This clone occurred a few times. The chain joins TRBV9 to TRBJ2-2, with 9 bases identical to TRBD2. CDR3 length equals 14 residues. J was trimmed by 6 bases and V by 4 bases; bases with no gene match: 4. CDR1 and CDR2 from the germline V gene are SGDLS and YYNGEE. The CDR3 DNA follows: TGTGCCAGCAGCACAGCGGGGGGCCCCGGGGAGCTGTTTTTT. The encoded protein is CASSTAGGPGELFF.

CDR3 in amino acids: CASSPGTGGVQPQHF. For the CDR3, the DNA is TGTGCCAGCAGCCCCGGGACAGGGGGCGTTCAGCCCCAGCATTTT. This chain links TRBV7-6 with TRBJ1-5, with TRBD1 identical over 12 bases. With V trimmed by 5 bases and J by 6 bases, 5 bases remained unmatched. This CDR3 is 15 amino acids long. Germline CDR1 is SGHVS and CDR2 is FNYEAQ. Using reference TRBV7-6 and TRBJ1-5 for the parts outside the CDR3, the full variable domain is GAGVSQSPRYKVTKRGQDVALRCDPISGHVSLYWYRQALGQGPEFLTYFNYEAQQDKSGLPNDRFSAERPEGSISTLTIQRTEQRDSAMYRCASSPGTGGVQPQHFGDGTRLSIL.

The J gene is TRBJ2-5, the V gene TRBV7-6; 7 bases map to TRBD1. Germline CDR1 reads SGHVS; CDR2 reads FNYEAQ. CDR3 length equals 13 residues. V lost 5 bases and J lost 1; bases outside the gene matches: 1. CDR3 loop: CASSRDSQETQYF. The CDR3 coding sequence is TGTGCCAGCAGCCGGGACAGCCAAGAGACCCAGTACTTC.

CDR3 loop: CASSTPGLAARGGQYF. Written as DNA, the CDR3 is TGTGCCAGCAGTACGCCGGGACTAGCGGCGAGGGGGGGGCAGTATTTT. This chain joins TRBV28 and TRBJ2-3; 11 bases agree with TRBD2. CDR1 is MDHEN, CDR2 SYDVKM, per germline. This CDR3 is built from 16 residues. V shed 5 bases, J shed 11 bases, and the junction held 15 bases outside the gene matches.

This clone was seen only a few times. This chain joins TRBV10-1 and TRBJ2-7; TRBD2 aligns across 10 bases. Germline lookup yields CDR1 WNHNN and CDR2 SYGVQD (reference sequence). The junction had 6 bases not matched to a gene; V was cut back by 4 bases and J by 3 bases. CDR3 size: 15 residues. The CDR3 nucleotides are TGCGCCAGCAGTGCTAGGACTAGCGGAGGCTACGAGCAGTACTTC. As protein: CASSARTSGGYEQYF.

There are a few counts of this clone. This chain joins TRBV10-3 and TRBJ1-5, with D possibly matching TRBD1 (6 bases). CDR1 is ENHRY, CDR2 SYGVKD, per germline. Trimming took off 7 bases at V and 6 bases at J, with 13 bases between the two ends. The CDR3 contains 13 residues. CDR3 nucleotides: TGTGCCATCAATACAGGGTCAGGTCAGCCCCAGCATTTT. It specifies CAINTGSGQPQHF.

V gene TRBV19 combines with J gene TRBJ1-1; D is undetermined. The CDR3 has 12 amino acids. CDR1 and CDR2 from the germline V gene are LNHDA and SQIVND (reference sequence). V shed 4 bases and J shed 7 bases, with 10 bases lying between them. CDR3 amino acids: CASSRWAFEAFF. The CDR3 nucleotides read TGTGCCAGTAGTAGATGGGCGTTTGAAGCTTTCTTT. Full variable domain (rest looked up from reference TRBV19 and TRBJ1-1): DGGITQSPKYLFRKEGQNVTLSCEQNLNHDAMYWYRQDPGQGLRLIYYSQIVNDFQKGDIAEGYSVSREKKESFPLTVTSAQKNPTAFYLCASSRWAFEAFFGQGTRLTVV.

This clone was seen a few times. The genes are TRBV7-9 and TRBJ2-1; 8 bases are shared with TRBD1. Germline V CDR1 and CDR2: SEHNR, FQNEAQ (reference sequence). This CDR3 has 14 amino acids. The J segment lost 6 bases and the V segment lost 1 base, leaving 2 bases of the junction unmatched. The CDR3: CASSLGTGGNEQFF. The CDR3 coding sequence is TGTGCCAGCAGCTTAGGAACAGGGGGCAATGAGCAGTTCTTC. The full variable domain, in which reference TRBV7-9 and TRBJ2-1 provide the parts outside the CDR3, is DTGVSQNPRHKITKRGQNVTFRCDPISEHNRLYWYRQTLGQGPEFLTYFQNEAQLEKSRLLSDRFSAERPKGSFSTLEIQRTEQGDSAMYLCASSLGTGGNEQFFGPGTRLTVL.

This clone showed up many times. CDR3 DNA sequence: TGTGCCAGCAGGCAGGGACAGGGGGACGAGCAGTACTTC. Translation gives CASRQGQGDEQYF. The chain recombines TRBV5-4 with TRBJ2-7; 11 bases are shared with TRBD1. Germline CDR1 is SGHNT and CDR2 is YYREEE (reference sequence). V gave up 5 bases and J gave up 5 bases; unmatched junction bases: 3. The CDR3 has 13 amino acids. Using reference TRBV5-4 and TRBJ2-7 for the parts outside the CDR3, the full variable domain is ETGVTQSPTHLIKTRGQQVTLRCSSQSGHNTVSWYQQALGQGPQFIFQYYREEENGRGNFPPRFSGLQFPNYSSELNVNALELDDSALYLCASRQGQGDEQYFGPGTRLTVT.

This clone was picked up a small number of times. This chain links TRBV4-3 with TRBJ2-1, with 10 bases that match TRBD2. V was pared by 2 bases and J by 8 bases, with 6 bases of the junction left unmatched. The CDR3 is made up of 15 amino acids. Looked up from germline, CDR1 is LGHNA and CDR2 is YSLEER. The chain's CDR3 is CASSQRSGGRDEQFF. The DNA of the CDR3 is TGCGCCAGCAGCCAACGTAGCGGGGGGCGGGATGAGCAGTTCTTC.

The V and J genes are TRBV30 and TRBJ2-3; 8 nucleotides align to TRBD2. The CDR3 sequence is 15 residues long. Trimming took 4 bases from V and 2 from J; bases not matched to a gene: 8. Per germline, CDR1 GTSNPN and CDR2 SVGIG (reference sequence). CDR3 in amino acids: CAWIATSGNTDTQYF. CDR3 sequence (DNA): TGTGCCTGGATCGCAACTAGCGGAAACACAGATACGCAGTATTTT. Full variable domain (outside the CDR3, taken from reference TRBV30 and TRBJ2-3): SQTIHQWPATLVQPVGSPLSLECTVEGTSNPNLYWYRQAAGRGLQLLFYSVGIGQISSEVPQNLSASRPQDRQFILSSKKLLLSDSGFYLCAWIATSGNTDTQYFGPGTRLTVL.

This clone was found a few times. J is TRBJ1-1 and V is TRBV4-2; no firm D call. Germline values: CDR1 LGHNA, CDR2 YNFKEQ. The CDR3 sequence is 13 residues long. V gave up 4 bases and J gave up 2 bases, with 8 bases separating them. CDR3 bases: TGTGCCAGCAGCCGGGAGGAAAACACTGAAGCTTTCTTT. Protein product: CASSREENTEAFF.

The chain carries TRBV11-2 and TRBJ2-5, with 8 bases matching TRBD1. Germline V gene lookup returns CDR1 SGHAT and CDR2 FQNNGV. The length of the CDR3 is 14 residues. Trimming removed 3 bases from V and 1 base from J; junction bases left unmatched: 1. CDR3 bases: TGTGCCAGCAGCTTGACAGGGGCCCAAGAGACCCAGTACTTC. Translation gives CASSLTGAQETQYF.

J is TRBJ2-3 and V is TRBV5-6; the D is unclear. Trimming removed 4 bases at V and 1 base at J, with 16 bases between. The CDR3 runs to 16 residues. Germline lookup yields CDR1 SGHDT and CDR2 YYEEEE. The DNA of the CDR3 is TGTGCCAGCAGCCCGGGTCTGGAAAAGCGCACAGATACGCAGTATTTT. It is translated as CASSPGLEKRTDTQYF.

The V call is TRBV10-3, the J call TRBJ2-2; possible D gene TRBD2, 6 bases. The CDR3 is made up of 15 amino acids. CDR1 and CDR2 from the germline V gene are ENHRY and SYGVKD. V was pared by 10 bases and J by 0 bases, with 15 bases between. This CDR3 reads CATESGETNTGELFF. The CDR3 bases are TGTGCCACAGAATCGGGGGAAACGAACACCGGGGAGCTGTTTTTT.

This clone was detected a few times. V gene TRBV7-3 combines with J gene TRBJ2-3, with 14 positions matching TRBD2. The J segment lost 1 base and the V segment lost 2 bases, leaving 2 bases of the junction unmatched. The CDR3 totals 17 residues. Looked up from germline, CDR1 is SGHTA and CDR2 is FQGTGA. CDR3 sequence: CASSLGGLAGGTDTQYF. DNA for the CDR3: TGTGCCAGCAGCTTAGGGGGACTAGCGGGGGGCACAGATACGCAGTATTTT.

J is TRBJ2-7 and V is TRBV9; 9 bases agree with TRBD2. Germline CDR1 SGDLS, CDR2 YYNGEE. With V trimmed by 0 bases and J by 6 bases, 4 bases remained unmatched. This CDR3 has 14 residues. The CDR3 DNA is TGTGCCAGCAGCGTAGTCTCTAGCGGGGTCGAGCAGTACTTC. Amino acid sequence: CASSVVSSGVEQYF.

The sample holds a few counts of this clone. This chain connects TRBV18 to TRBJ2-7, with D possibly being TRBD2 (7 bases). CDR1 and CDR2 from the germline V gene are KGHSH and LQKENI. V gave up 5 bases and J gave up 2 bases, with 19 bases separating them. The CDR3 runs 16 residues. In DNA form, the CDR3 reads TGTGCCAGCTCAAGGGGAGGGGGAGACAAAACCTACGAGCAGTACTTC. Its translation is CASSRGGGDKTYEQYF.

Many counts were recorded for this clone. The chain combines TRBV30 with TRBJ2-5; the D gene is possibly TRBD2 (6 bases). The germline V gene encodes CDR1 GTSNPN and CDR2 SVGIG (reference sequence). V was clipped by 2 bases and J by 5 bases, with 12 bases between them. The CDR3 covers 13 residues. CDR3 residues: CAWSPQAGETQYF. The CDR3 DNA reads as TGTGCCTGGAGTCCACAGGCGGGGGAGACCCAGTACTTC.

The V and J genes are TRBV25-1 and TRBJ2-2; D call uncertain. The CDR3 has 14 residues. Trimming cost V 5 bases and J 1 base, with 8 bases left between them. Germline CDR1 is MGHDK and CDR2 is SYGVNS. The CDR3 DNA is TGTGCCAGCAGTCGACAAGGGAACACCGGGGAGCTGTTTTTT. This sequence encodes CASSRQGNTGELFF.

This clone has ten or more counts. V is TRBV7-9 and J is TRBJ2-7; 7 bases are a match to TRBD1. This CDR3 contains 13 residues. The germline V gene has CDR1 SEHNR and CDR2 FQNEAQ (reference sequence). V gave up 2 bases and J gave up 5 bases; unmatched junction bases: 3. CDR3 nucleotide sequence: TGTGCCAGCAGCTTACGACAGGGACACGAGCAGTACTTC. As protein: CASSLRQGHEQYF.

This clone was recorded a few times. CDR3 region: CASRVYPGLNEKLFF. In nucleotides, the CDR3 is TGTGCCAGCAGAGTTTATCCAGGGTTAAACGAAAAACTGTTTTTT. The rearrangement links TRBV6-6 to TRBJ1-4; D might be TRBD1 (5 bases). Germline CDR1 is MNHNY and CDR2 is SVGAGI (reference sequence). CDR3 length: 15 amino acids. V lost 6 bases, J lost 8 bases, and 19 bases lay in between.

This clone was detected a few times. The J gene is TRBJ2-5, the V gene TRBV4-2, with 11 bases aligning to TRBD2. With 4 bases clipped from V and 1 base from J, the junction kept 5 bases outside the gene matches. This CDR3 is 16 amino acids long. Germline V gene lookup returns CDR1 LGHNA and CDR2 YNFKEQ. The CDR3 DNA is TGTGCCAGCAGCCCACGACTAGCGGGGAGCCAAGAGACCCAGTACTTC. Its translation is CASSPRLAGSQETQYF.

The CDR3 DNA follows: TGCGCCAGCAGCTTGATGGGCGGGGGGTCAGATACGCAGTATTTT. Translated: CASSLMGGGSDTQYF. The chain links TRBV5-1 to TRBJ2-3; TRBD2 agrees at 8 bases. With 1 base clipped from V and 4 bases from J, the junction kept 5 bases outside the gene matches. The CDR3 runs 15 residues. Germline V lookup: CDR1 SGHRS, CDR2 YFSETQ. The complete variable domain, with remaining parts taken from reference TRBV5-1 and TRBJ2-3, reads KAGVTQTPRYLIKTRGQQVTLSCSPISGHRSVSWYQQTPGQGLQFLFEYFSETQRNKGNFPGRFSGRQFSNSRSEMNVSTLELGDSALYLCASSLMGGGSDTQYFGPGTRLTVL.

This clone turned up a few times. This CDR3 reads CASSYSGAPNYGYTF. The CDR3 nucleotides are TGTGCCAGCAGTTACTCTGGGGCGCCCAACTATGGCTACACCTTC. This chain links TRBV6-5 with TRBJ1-2; D possibly corresponds to TRBD1 (5 bases). The CDR3 is 15 residues long. Per the germline V gene, CDR1 is MNHEY and CDR2 is SVGAGI. V lost 0 bases and J 2 bases, leaving 10 bases between the germline ends.

This clone turned up a few times. The rearrangement joins TRBV30 to TRBJ2-5; 9 positions match TRBD1. V trimming: 4 bases; J trimming: 9 bases; junction bases outside the gene matches: 9. CDR1 is GTSNPN, CDR2 SVGIG, per germline (reference sequence). The CDR3 length is 13 residues. This chain's CDR3 is CAWNPDRGGSQYF. CDR3 nucleotides: TGTGCCTGGAACCCGGACAGGGGAGGGTCCCAGTACTTC. Supplemented by reference TRBV30 and TRBJ2-5, the full variable domain reads SQTIHQWPATLVQPVGSPLSLECTVEGTSNPNLYWYRQAAGRGLQLLFYSVGIGQISSEVPQNLSASRPQDRQFILSSKKLLLSDSGFYLCAWNPDRGGSQYFGPGTRLLVL.

The chain joins TRBV30 to TRBJ1-2, with TRBD1 identical over 7 bases. Trimming removed 2 bases from V and 4 bases from J; junction bases left unmatched: 1. Germline loops: CDR1 GTSNPN, CDR2 SVGIG (reference sequence). CDR3 length: 12 amino acids. CDR3: CAWSRDSYGYTF. The CDR3 bases are TGTGCCTGGAGTCGGGACAGCTATGGCTACACCTTC. The whole variable domain, filled in from reference TRBV30 and TRBJ1-2, reads SQTIHQWPATLVQPVGSPLSLECTVEGTSNPNLYWYRQAAGRGLQLLFYSVGIGQISSEVPQNLSASRPQDRQFILSSKKLLLSDSGFYLCAWSRDSYGYTFGSGTRLTVV.